Here is one TCR beta chain with its context. The antigen remains undetermined. These data originate in a study of cytomegalovirus exposure and HLA in healthy donors. Findings and caveats of the study: Trimming of TCR beta V- and J-genes showed a link, identified in a later analysis, to a missense DCLRE1C variant.

Trimming left V 4 bases short and J 2 bases short, with 13 bases between. In germline, CDR1 is MNHNY, CDR2 SVGAGI (reference sequence). This CDR3 has 15 amino acids. 13 Jbeta primers and 60 Vbeta primers were used for the PCR. Assay: immunoSEQ multiplex PCR; the TCRdb copy retains only in-frame clones and omits some. The top ten hold under 7.5% of the sample, which has fewer than 80,000 clones, 67% seen once. The clonotype comes from a woman aged 50 to 60 in good health and CMV-seropositive. The sample was PBMCs. The rearrangement joins TRBV6-6 to TRBJ2-3; possible D gene TRBD2, 5 bases. The CDR3: CASSLEGRPTDTQYF. The CDR3 region has the DNA TGTGCCAGCAGTTTAGAGGGTAGGCCCACAGATACGCAGTATTTT.